These 14 T cell receptor beta chains share one sample of origin, sequenced in a study of blood T cell repertoires in COVID-19. Produced via immunoSEQ multiplex PCR; TCRdb's table is partial and in-frame only. There are roughly 200,000 clones in the sample; roughly 80% occur only once, and about 7% lies in the top ten. Material: peripheral blood. These receptors all come from a man in his 60s with acute or convalescent COVID-19.

This chain connects TRBV7-6 to TRBJ2-2; 7 bases match TRBD2. The CDR3 totals 15 residues. Per germline, CDR1 SGHVS and CDR2 FNYEAQ. Trimming took 2 bases from V and 3 from J; bases not matched to a gene: 3. The CDR3 is CASSLLAAYTGELFF. As DNA, the CDR3 is TGTGCCAGCAGCTTACTAGCGGCATACACCGGGGAGCTGTTTTTT.

The chain employs TRBV6-5 and TRBJ2-5, with TRBD1 matching over 8 bases. The CDR3 extends over 13 amino acids. V dropped 5 bases and J dropped 8; count of bases not matched to a gene: 7. Germline V gene lookup returns CDR1 MNHEY and CDR2 SVGAGI. CDR3 coding DNA: TGTGCCAGCAGTCAAACAGGGGGTGCCACCCAGTACTTC. Translated, it gives CASSQTGGATQYF.

The chain is built from TRBV28 and TRBJ1-5; unclear D gene. Per the germline V gene, CDR1 is MDHEN and CDR2 is SYDVKM. V was trimmed by 4 bases and J by 1 base, leaving 14 bases between them. This CDR3 has 16 amino acids. The CDR3 reads CASSSVARVSNQPQHF. For the CDR3, the DNA is TGTGCCAGCAGTTCCGTTGCGAGGGTGAGCAATCAGCCCCAGCATTTT. Looking up the rest from reference TRBV28 and TRBJ1-5 gives the full variable domain: DVKVTQSSRYLVKRTGEKVFLECVQDMDHENMFWYRQDPGLGLRLIYFSYDVKMKEKGDIPEGYSVSREKKERFSLILESASTNQTSMYLCASSSVARVSNQPQHFGDGTRLSIL.

CDR3 loop: CASSRGTSGVGEQFF. CDR3 sequence (DNA): TGTGCCAGCAGTCGAGGGACTAGCGGGGTTGGTGAGCAGTTCTTC. The V gene is TRBV2, the J gene TRBJ2-1; 13 positions agree with TRBD2. CDR1 SNHLY and CDR2 FYNNEI come from the germline V gene. V lost 5 bases and J lost 9; bases outside the gene matches: 7. The CDR3 covers 15 residues.

The J gene is TRBJ1-1, the V gene TRBV3-1 (or the pseudogene TRBV3-2); 7 nucleotides line up with TRBD1. Germline CDR1 reads LGHDT; CDR2 reads YNNKEL (reference sequence). J lost 0 bases, V lost 0 bases, and 7 bases had no gene match. There are 17 residues in the CDR3. The CDR3 DNA reads TGTGCCAGCAGCCAAGATCCCAAGGACAGGTTGAACACTGAAGCTTTCTTT. This sequence encodes CASSQDPKDRLNTEAFF.

This chain links TRBV24-1 with TRBJ1-2; D might be TRBD1 (6 bases). The CDR3 is made up of 13 amino acids. V was trimmed by 11 bases and J by 8 bases, leaving 20 bases between them. Germline loops: CDR1 KGHDR, CDR2 SFDVKD. CDR3 bases: TGTGCCATCTCCGAACTACAGGGTAGCGGCTACACCTTC. Its protein is CAISELQGSGYTF.

The chain joins TRBV9 to TRBJ1-2; 8 nucleotides agree with TRBD1. V gave up 0 bases and J gave up 2 bases; unmatched junction bases: 6. This CDR3 contains 16 residues. In germline, CDR1 is SGDLS, CDR2 YYNGEE. This CDR3 is CASSVDPQGANYGYTF. The CDR3, as DNA: TGTGCCAGCAGCGTAGACCCGCAGGGGGCGAACTATGGCTACACCTTC.

The chain combines TRBV4-3 with TRBJ2-2; the match to TRBD2 covers 12 bases. This CDR3 contains 19 residues. Germline V gives CDR1 LGHNA, CDR2 YSLEER. V shed 0 bases and J 2 bases; nucleotides not matched to a gene: 7. The CDR3 sequence is CASSQDQLAGGINTGELFF. The CDR3 DNA reads TGCGCCAGCAGCCAAGATCAACTAGCGGGGGGCATAAACACCGGGGAGCTGTTTTTT.

This clone has a single count. The chain is built from TRBV4-3 and TRBJ2-3; 10 nucleotides agree with TRBD2. Germline V lookup: CDR1 LGHNA, CDR2 YSLEER. After removal of 0 bases from V and 4 bases from J, the junction contained 7 bases not matched to a gene. The CDR3 extends over 17 amino acids. The CDR3 loop reads CASSQEPVAGGSDTQYF. As DNA, the CDR3 is TGCGCCAGCAGCCAAGAACCAGTAGCGGGGGGTTCAGATACGCAGTATTTT.

The chain links TRBV5-6 to TRBJ2-2, with TRBD1 matching over 7 bases. There are 15 residues in the CDR3. CDR1 SGHDT and CDR2 YYEEEE come from the germline V gene. Losses at the gene ends were 4 bases for V and 5 bases for J; bases not matched to a gene: 8. The CDR3 nucleotides read TGTGCCAGCAGCCTACCCGGGACAGCAACCGGGGAGCTGTTTTTT. Encoded protein: CASSLPGTATGELFF.

This clone was observed a single time. This chain joins TRBV12-3 or TRBV12-4 and TRBJ1-2; D may be TRBD1 (5 bases). Trimming left V 5 bases short and J 6 bases short, with 13 bases between. CDR3 length: 13 amino acids. CDR3 nucleotides: TGTGCCAGCAGTCCCCAGGGATTCGATGGCTACACCTTC. It specifies CASSPQGFDGYTF.

The rearrangement uses TRBV7-3 and TRBJ1-1; TRBD1 is a possible D gene (5 bases). CDR3 length: 15 residues. Per germline, CDR1 SGHTA and CDR2 FQGTGA. V lost 5 bases to trimming and J lost 7 bases, with 20 bases between them. The CDR3 coding sequence is TGTGCCAGCAGCCCAACCCCGACCCCCGGGGGTGAAGCTTTCTTT. It specifies CASSPTPTPGGEAFF.

The gene calls are TRBV2 and TRBJ1-3; D uncertain. Germline loops: CDR1 SNHLY, CDR2 FYNNEI. CDR3 length: 12 amino acids. V was shortened by 9 bases and J by 4 bases, with 10 bases between the two germline ends. CDR3: CARSSAGNTIYF. The CDR3 nucleotides read TGTGCCAGATCCTCTGCGGGAAACACCATATATTTT.

In its sample, this clone was seen once. This chain connects TRBV5-4 to TRBJ1-1, with D unclear. The germline V gene has CDR1 SGHNT and CDR2 YYREEE (reference sequence). V lost 4 bases, J lost 1 base, and 14 bases lay in between. This CDR3 contains 15 residues. The DNA for the CDR3 is TGTGCCAGCAGCCTGGGCCCGCAGTCGAACACTGAAGCTTTCTTT. Translating gives CASSLGPQSNTEAFF. Variable domain in full (rest from reference TRBV5-4 and TRBJ1-1): ETGVTQSPTHLIKTRGQQVTLRCSSQSGHNTVSWYQQALGQGPQFIFQYYREEENGRGNFPPRFSGLQFPNYSSELNVNALELDDSALYLCASSLGPQSNTEAFFGQGTRLTVV.